This is a list of T cell receptor beta chains from one sample in a study of beta chain features in type 1 diabetes. Data came from immunoSEQ multiplex PCR; TCRdb stores just in-frame clones and leaves some out. In the table there are hundreds of thousands of clones, roughly an eighth of which are singletons. Source material: naive CD4+ T cells from blood. The receptors derive from a man between 18 and 35 years old in good health. CDR3s include the opening cysteine and the closing phenylalanine or tryptophan. The order of the fields is CDR3 protein, CDR3 DNA, CDR3 length, J gene, clone size, V gene, D gene. The D gene is left open where the match is weak. Clone size is stated in some rows and not others, as once, few, many or a class when expanded.

CASSAYPPGDSPLHF	TGTGCCAGCAGCGCCTATCCGCCCGGTGATTCACCCCTCCACTTT	15	TRBJ1-6	-	TRBV9	-
CASSLVGGGRTDTQYF	TGTGCCAGCAGCTTAGTTGGGGGGGGTCGCACAGATACGCAGTATTTT	16	TRBJ2-3	-	TRBV7-2	TRBD2
CASSLDGGTDTQYF	TGCGCCAGCAGCTTGGATGGAGGGACAGATACGCAGTATTTT	14	TRBJ2-3	-	TRBV5-1	-
CATRLGGDNQPQHF	TGCGCCACCAGACTAGGAGGGGACAATCAGCCCCAGCATTTT	14	TRBJ1-5	-	TRBV10-2	-
CASSLGPAGSQPQHF	TGTGCCAGTAGTTTGGGACCAGCGGGGTCACAGCCCCAGCATTTT	15	TRBJ1-5	few	TRBV19	-
CASSLGGGYEQYF	TGCGCCAGCAGCTTAGGCGGGGGCTACGAGCAGTACTTC	13	TRBJ2-7	few	TRBV5-1	TRBD2
CASSPGSRDYGYTF	TGTGCCAGCAGCCCCGGCAGCCGGGACTATGGCTACACCTTC	14	TRBJ1-2	-	TRBV4-2	-
CASSVERGTGELFF	TGTGCCAGCAGTGTTGAAAGGGGAACCGGGGAGCTGTTTTTT	14	TRBJ2-2	few	TRBV6-1	-
CASSQRTSGGLYNEQFF	TGTGCCAGCAGCCAACGGACTAGCGGGGGCCTTTACAATGAGCAGTTCTTC	17	TRBJ2-1	few	TRBV4-2	TRBD2
CASRGTGGKYEQYF	TGTGCCAGCAGGGGGACAGGGGGGAAATACGAGCAGTACTTC	14	TRBJ2-7	-	TRBV28	TRBD1
CASSLSVNYGYTF	TGTGCCAGCAGTTTATCGGTCAACTATGGCTACACCTTC	13	TRBJ1-2	few	TRBV28	-
CASSFLAGANVLTF	TGTGCCAGCAGTTTTTTAGCTGGGGCCAACGTCCTGACTTTC	14	TRBJ2-6	few	TRBV28	-
CASSPGAANEKLFF	TGTGCCAGCTCACCGGGGGCGGCTAATGAAAAACTGTTTTTT	14	TRBJ1-4	-	TRBV18	-
CASSVRLARQETQYF	TGTGCCAGCAGCGTTCGACTAGCTCGCCAAGAGACCCAGTACTTC	15	TRBJ2-5	-	TRBV11-1	TRBD2
CASSLWRGKETQYF	TGTGCCAGCAGCCTCTGGAGGGGTAAGGAGACCCAGTACTTC	14	TRBJ2-5	few	TRBV7-8	-
CASSFVNEQFF	TGTGCCAGCAGCTTCGTGAATGAGCAGTTCTTC	11	TRBJ2-1	few	TRBV5-4	-
CASRSGRGEFF	TGTGCCAGCAGAAGCGGGAGAGGAGAGTTCTTC	11	TRBJ2-1	-	TRBV28	TRBD2
CASSLTGGLSYNEQFF	TGTGCCAGCAGCCTTACAGGGGGACTTTCCTACAATGAGCAGTTCTTC	16	TRBJ2-1	few	TRBV7-2	TRBD1
CASSLVGQGTEAFF	TGTGCCAGCAGCTTAGTGGGACAGGGGACTGAAGCTTTCTTT	14	TRBJ1-1	few	TRBV7-9	TRBD1
CASSSGGGRGFNTEAFF	TGTGCCAGCAGTTCGGGGGGGGGCAGGGGATTTAATACTGAAGCTTTCTTT	17	TRBJ1-1	few	TRBV7-9	-
CASSLRLAGGDTQYF	TGCGCCAGCAGCTTGAGACTAGCGGGAGGAGATACGCAGTATTTT	15	TRBJ2-3	few	TRBV5-1	TRBD2
CASSLGGGEQYF	TGTGCCAGCAGCTTAGGAGGAGGCGAGCAGTACTTC	12	TRBJ2-7	-	TRBV7-3	-
CASSPGSSGGGFF	TGTGCCAGCAGCCCGGGGTCTAGCGGGGGGGGGTTCTTC	13	TRBJ2-1	few	TRBV5-6	TRBD2
CASSLPRGETQYF	TGTGCCAGCAGCTTACCCCGGGGGGAGACCCAGTACTTC	13	TRBJ2-5	few	TRBV5-4	-